The entry below gives a single TCR beta chain sequence along with its context. Its antigen is currently unknown. This record belongs to a study of cytomegalovirus exposure and HLA in healthy donors. Whole-study findings and limits: In a later analysis, 15,000 to 20,000 TCR beta sequences were associated with HLA alleles at 0.05 false discovery rate. Testing in vitro showed a few CMV-associated chains specific for CMV antigens.

Germline CDR1 reads KGHSH; CDR2 reads LQKENI. The CDR3 runs 16 residues. V shed 2 bases and J 5 bases; nucleotides not matched to a gene: 11. PCR amplification relied on 60 Vbeta primers (plus 13 Jbeta primers). Using immunoSEQ multiplex PCR, the repertoire was profiled, and TCRdb retains in-frame clones only, with some absent. The sample holds under 200,000 clones, around three quarters seen once. V is TRBV18 and J is TRBJ2-5, with 7 bases that match TRBD1. This sequence was found in a woman aged 40 to 50 in good health and CMV-seronegative. Material for sequencing was PBMCs. The CDR3 DNA reads as TGTGCCAGCTCACCAGCGAGACAGGGAGCCAGGGAGACCCAGTACTTC. Amino acids: CASSPARQGARETQYF. The whole variable domain, remainder taken from reference TRBV18 and TRBJ2-5, is NAGVMQNPRHLVRRRGQEARLRCSPMKGHSHVYWYRQLPEEGLKFMVYLQKENIIDESGMPKERFSAEFPKEGPSILRIQQVVRGDSAAYFCASSPARQGARETQYFGPGTRLLVL.